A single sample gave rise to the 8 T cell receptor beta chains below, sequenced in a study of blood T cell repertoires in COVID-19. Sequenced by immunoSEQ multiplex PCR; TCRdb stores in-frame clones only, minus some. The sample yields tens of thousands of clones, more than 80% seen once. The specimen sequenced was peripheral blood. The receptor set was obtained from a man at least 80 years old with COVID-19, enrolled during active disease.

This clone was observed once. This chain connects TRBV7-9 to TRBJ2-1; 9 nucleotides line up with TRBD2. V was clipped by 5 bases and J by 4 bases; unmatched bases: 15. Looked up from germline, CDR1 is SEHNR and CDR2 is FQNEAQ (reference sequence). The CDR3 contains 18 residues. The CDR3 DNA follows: TGTGCCAGCAGCCTACCCCGGAGAGCTAGCGGGGCATACAATGAGCAGTTCTTC. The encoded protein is CASSLPRRASGAYNEQFF.

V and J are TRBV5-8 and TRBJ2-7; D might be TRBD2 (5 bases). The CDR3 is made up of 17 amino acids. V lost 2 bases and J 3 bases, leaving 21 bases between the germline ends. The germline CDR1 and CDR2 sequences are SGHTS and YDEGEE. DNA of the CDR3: TGTGCCAGCAGCTTACTAGTCGGGCCGACCAAGGGCTACGAGCAGTACTTC. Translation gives CASSLLVGPTKGYEQYF.

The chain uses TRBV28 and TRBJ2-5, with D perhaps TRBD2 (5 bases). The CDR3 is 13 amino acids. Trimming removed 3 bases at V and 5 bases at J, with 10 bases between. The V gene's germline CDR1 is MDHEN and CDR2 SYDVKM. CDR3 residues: CASSFRGGETQYF. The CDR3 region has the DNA TGTGCCAGCAGTTTTCGGGGTGGGGAGACCCAGTACTTC.

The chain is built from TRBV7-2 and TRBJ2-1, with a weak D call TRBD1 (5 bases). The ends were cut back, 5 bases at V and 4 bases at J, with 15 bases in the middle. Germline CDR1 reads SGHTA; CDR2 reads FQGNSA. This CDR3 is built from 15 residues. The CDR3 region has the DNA TGTGCCAGCAGCCACGGACCAGGGTGGTACAATGAGCAGTTCTTC. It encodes CASSHGPGWYNEQFF. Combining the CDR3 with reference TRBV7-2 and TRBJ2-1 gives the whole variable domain GAGVSQSPSNKVTEKGKDVELRCDPISGHTALYWYRQSLGQGLEFLIYFQGNSAPDKSGLPSDRFSAERTGGSVSTLTIQRTQQEDSAVYLCASSHGPGWYNEQFFGPGTRLTVL.

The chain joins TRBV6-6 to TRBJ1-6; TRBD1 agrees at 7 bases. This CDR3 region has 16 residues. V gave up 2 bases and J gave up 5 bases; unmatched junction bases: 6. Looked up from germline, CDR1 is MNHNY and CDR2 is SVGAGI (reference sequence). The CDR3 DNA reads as TGTGCCAGCAGTTACCCGGGGACAGACGATAATTCACCCCTCCACTTT. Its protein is CASSYPGTDDNSPLHF.

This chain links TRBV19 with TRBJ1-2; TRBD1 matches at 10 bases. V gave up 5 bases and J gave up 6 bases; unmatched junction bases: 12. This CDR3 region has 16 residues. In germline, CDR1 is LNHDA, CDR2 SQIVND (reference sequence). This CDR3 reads CASSAGPWTGGHGYTF. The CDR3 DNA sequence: TGTGCCAGTAGTGCCGGACCGTGGACAGGGGGTCATGGCTACACCTTC.

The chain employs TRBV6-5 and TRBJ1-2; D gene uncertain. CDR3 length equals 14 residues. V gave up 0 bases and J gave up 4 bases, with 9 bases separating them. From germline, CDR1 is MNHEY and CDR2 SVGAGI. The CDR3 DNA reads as TGTGCCAGCAGTTACTCGATTAGAACCTATGGCTACACCTTC. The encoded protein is CASSYSIRTYGYTF.

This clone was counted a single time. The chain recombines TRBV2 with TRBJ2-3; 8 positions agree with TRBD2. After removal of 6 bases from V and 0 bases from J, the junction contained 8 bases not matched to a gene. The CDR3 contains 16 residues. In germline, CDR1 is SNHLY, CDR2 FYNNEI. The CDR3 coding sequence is TGTGCCAGCAGCCCCCTTAGCGGGGTTAGCACAGATACGCAGTATTTT. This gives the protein CASSPLSGVSTDTQYF.